This T cell receptor (beta chain) originates from a study of blood T cell repertoires in COVID-19. Deletions cut 3 bases from V and 3 bases from J, with 6 bases between. This CDR3 comprises 12 residues. Profiling relied on immunoSEQ multiplex PCR, and the TCRdb table lists in-frame clones only, not all of them. Of around 240,000 clones in the sample, about 83% are singletons; the top ten hold approximately 7.4%. Sequencing was performed on peripheral blood. The chain has TRBV12-3 or TRBV12-4 and TRBJ2-7, with D perhaps TRBD1 (5 bases). This receptor was taken from a woman between 50 and 59 years old with acute or convalescent COVID-19. Written as DNA, the CDR3 is TGTGCCAGCAGTTTCGACAGCTACGAGCAGTACTTC. Protein sequence: CASSFDSYEQYF.